These 18 T cell receptor beta chains share one sample of origin, sequenced in a study of T-cell reconstitution after alpha-beta-depleted transplantation in children listed by TCRdb under 2016. Library creation used PCR. The data were produced on an Illumina HiSeq 2500. To normalize quantification of the TCRbeta repertoire, the TCR libraries were built with molecular barcoding that relied on unique molecular identifiers. TCRdb handled the public reads itself, with Q25 trimming in fastp and clone calling in MiXCR, and kept productive beta chains. Entries are consolidated by CDR3 protein sequence, retaining the most common genes and DNA. Within this sample are roughly 120,000 distinct CDR3 sequences, with more than 20% of them counted one time only. The ten largest clones add up to roughly a tenth of the sample. This sample's treatment or condition label indicates: allogeneic hematopoietic cell transplantation with graft depleted of TCRalphabeta T cells and CD19 B cells.

The material was PBMCs, mostly from graft donor cells, obtained 180 days after TCRalphabeta/CD19-depleted stem cell transplant. The source of these receptors is a male patient between 2 and 9 years old who had a stem cell transplant for chronic granulomatous disease, so the T cells may come from the graft donor.

This rearrangement joins TRBV12-3 or TRBV12-4 to TRBJ2-5; no definite D call. The CDR3 totals 15 residues. The V and J ends lost 6 bases and 4 bases respectively, with 18 bases between them. The CDR3 coding sequence is TGTGCCAGCAGCTCCCTGGACGGCATGGGAGAGACCCAGTACTTC. Protein product: CASSSLDGMGETQYF.

This clonotype was detected many times. The V call is TRBV6-2 or TRBV6-3, the J call TRBJ2-1; TRBD2 matches 12 bases. The germline V gene has CDR1 MNHEY and CDR2 SVGEGT. Trimming removed 5 bases from V and 3 bases from J; junction bases left unmatched: 2. CDR3 length equals 15 residues. The CDR3 coding sequence is TGTGCCAGCAGTCGACTAGCGGGAGACTACAATGAGCAGTTCTTC. Its protein product is CASSRLAGDYNEQFF.

This clonotype has a count of ten or more. V gene TRBV6-1 combines with J gene TRBJ2-7; 11 bases map to TRBD1. The germline V gene encodes CDR1 MNHNS and CDR2 SASEGT. The ends lost 4 bases at V and 4 bases at J; junction bases unmatched: 3. The length of the CDR3 is 14 residues. Here the CDR3 reads CASSGTGGEYEQYF. DNA of the CDR3: TGTGCCAGCAGTGGGACAGGGGGCGAGTACGAGCAGTACTTC.

This clonotype came up a few times. This sequence joins TRBV7-9 and TRBJ2-1; 8 bases align to TRBD2. There are 15 residues in the CDR3. The J segment lost 3 bases and the V segment lost 5 bases, leaving 6 bases of the junction unmatched. Germline V gene data show CDR1 as SEHNR and CDR2 as FQNEAQ (reference sequence). The CDR3 bases are TGTGCCAGCAGCCCCAGCGGGGGACACTACAATGAGCAGTTCTTC. This sequence encodes CASSPSGGHYNEQFF.

This clonotype was recorded a few times. The rearrangement links TRBV20-1 to TRBJ2-3; 10 nucleotides line up with TRBD2. Germline V gene lookup returns CDR1 DFQATT and CDR2 SNEGSKA (reference sequence). This CDR3 spans 13 amino acids. With V trimmed by 5 bases and J by 5 bases, 4 bases remained unmatched. CDR3 coding DNA: TGCAGTGCTGGGACTAGCGTAGGAGATACGCAGTATTTT. Protein product: CSAGTSVGDTQYF.

For this clonotype: The junction does not match germline at one end; this may be a read error. The genes are TRBV5-1 and TRBJ2-1; 13 bases match TRBD2. Germline assignment: CDR1 SGHRS and CDR2 YFSETQ. The CDR3 is made up of 15 amino acids. The CDR3 spells CASSLGLAGGNEQFF. The CDR3 coding sequence is TGCGCCAGCAGCTTGGGACTAGCGGGAGGCAATGAACAGTTCTTC.

The gene calls are TRBV20-1 and TRBJ2-7, with 15 bases identical to TRBD2. CDR3 size: 15 residues. Germline assignment: CDR1 DFQATT and CDR2 SNEGSKA (reference sequence). V was pared by 6 bases and J by 4 bases, with 7 bases of the junction left unmatched. Written as DNA, the CDR3 is TGCAGTGCCCCTGGACTAGCGGGAGGGGGTTACGAGCAGTACTTC. Protein sequence: CSAPGLAGGGYEQYF.

Only a few counts were recorded for this clonotype. This rearrangement joins TRBV15 to TRBJ2-5; D not certain. The CDR3 sequence is 13 residues long. Germline V gene lookup returns CDR1 LNHNV and CDR2 YYDKDF (reference sequence). Between the trimmed V and J ends, which lost 6 bases and 0 bases, there was a span of 8 bases. In nucleotides, the CDR3 is TGTGCCACCAGTTTGTCGTACCAAGAGACCCAGTACTTC. Translating gives CATSLSYQETQYF.

There are many counts of this clonotype. This chain joins TRBV20-1 and TRBJ2-1; D unclear. There are 10 residues in the CDR3. CDR1 and CDR2 (germline): DFQATT, SNEGSKA (reference sequence). The V end lost 0 bases, the J end lost 14 bases, and 8 bases lay between the germline ends. The CDR3 loop reads CSARDSREFF. The CDR3 coding sequence is TGCAGTGCTAGAGACTCCCGAGAGTTCTTC.

This clonotype was counted between two and nine times. The chain has TRBV27 and TRBJ2-7; 8 positions match TRBD2. J gave up 2 bases and V 4 bases, and 16 bases lay outside the gene matches. Germline-derived CDR1 and CDR2 are MNHEY and SMNVEV (reference sequence). CDR3 size: 18 residues. The CDR3 DNA follows: TGTGCCAGCAGTTCCAGTCGGCTAGCGGGCACCCTAACCTACGAGCAGTACTTC. Translated, it gives CASSSSRLAGTLTYEQYF.

The gene calls are TRBV5-1 and TRBJ2-5; D is ambiguous. The CDR3 totals 15 residues. V lost 3 bases to trimming and J lost 2 bases, with 14 bases between them. Germline V gene lookup returns CDR1 SGHRS and CDR2 YFSETQ. CDR3 protein: CASSSILGIQETQYF. CDR3 bases: TGCGCCAGCAGCTCGATTCTGGGAATACAAGAGACCCAGTACTTC.

This clonotype was counted a few times. The chain links TRBV11-2 to TRBJ2-1; no reliable D call. Germline CDR1 is SGHAT and CDR2 is FQNNGV. The CDR3 loop spans 18 amino acids. Trimming removed 0 bases from V and 0 bases from J, with 15 bases in between. In DNA form, the CDR3 reads TGTGCCAGCAGCTTAGAAGCAATGTCTGCCTCCTCCTACAATGAGCAGTTCTTC. It is translated as CASSLEAMSASSYNEQFF. Based on the CDR3 plus reference TRBV11-2 and TRBJ2-1, the full variable domain is EAGVAQSPRYKIIEKRQSVAFWCNPISGHATLYWYQQILGQGPKLLIQFQNNGVVDDSQLPKDRFSAERLKGVDSTLKIQPAKLEDSAVYLCASSLEAMSASSYNEQFFGPGTRLTVL.

This clonotype was detected ten times or more. The rearrangement links TRBV10-3 to TRBJ2-3, with D hard to call. CDR1 ENHRY and CDR2 SYGVKD come from the germline V gene. CDR3 length equals 14 residues. V was cut by 0 bases and J by 4 bases, with 8 bases left in between. CDR3 region: CAISESDTPDTQYF. The CDR3 nucleotides read TGTGCCATCAGTGAGTCGGATACCCCAGATACGCAGTATTTT.

This chain joins TRBV10-3 and TRBJ2-7; D might be TRBD2 (6 bases). The germline V gene encodes CDR1 ENHRY and CDR2 SYGVKD. This CDR3 has 14 residues. Deletions cut 6 bases from V and 3 bases from J, with 15 bases between. CDR3 protein: CAISPGGGFYEQYF. The DNA for the CDR3 is TGTGCCATCAGCCCCGGGGGAGGCTTCTACGAGCAGTACTTC.

This clonotype was observed a handful of times. V and J are TRBV7-2 and TRBJ2-2; TRBD2 aligns across 9 bases. V gave up 5 bases and J gave up 2 bases; unmatched junction bases: 6. This CDR3 contains 16 residues. Germline V gene data show CDR1 as SGHTA and CDR2 as FQGNSA. DNA of the CDR3: TGTGCCAGCAGCCCTCGGGGGACTAGCAACACCGGGGAGCTGTTTTTT. This gives the protein CASSPRGTSNTGELFF.

The CDR3 loop is CSVDYTKEGKNIQYF. In DNA, the CDR3 is TGCAGCGTTGACTATACCAAAGAGGGCAAAAACATTCAGTACTTC. This chain connects TRBV29-1 to TRBJ2-4; maybe TRBD2 (5 bases). The V gene's germline CDR1 is SQVTM and CDR2 ANQGSEA. The CDR3 totals 15 residues. V lost 3 bases and J 3 bases, leaving 15 bases between the germline ends.

This clonotype came up many times. The chain carries TRBV20-1 and TRBJ2-2; 8 nucleotides agree with TRBD2. Germline loops: CDR1 DFQATT, CDR2 SNEGSKA (reference sequence). The J segment lost 4 bases and the V segment lost 3 bases, leaving 7 bases of the junction unmatched. The CDR3 covers 15 residues. The CDR3 region is CSARFREGGTGELFF. The CDR3 bases are TGCAGTGCTAGGTTCCGGGAGGGAGGCACCGGGGAGCTGTTTTTT.

This clonotype showed up many times. The genes are TRBV29-1 and TRBJ1-1; 8 bases agree with TRBD1. CDR1 and CDR2 from the germline V gene are SQVTM and ANQGSEA. The CDR3 is made up of 14 amino acids. Trimming took 3 bases from V and 2 from J; bases not matched to a gene: 5. CDR3 coding DNA: TGCAGCGTTGAGCTCAGGGGGCGAAACACTGAAGCTTTCTTT. Amino acids: CSVELRGRNTEAFF. Combining the CDR3 with reference TRBV29-1 and TRBJ1-1 gives the whole variable domain SAVISQKPSRDICQRGTSLTIQCQVDSQVTMMFWYRQQPGQSLTLIATANQGSEATYESGFVIDKFPISRPNLTFSTLTVSNMSPEDSSIYLCSVELRGRNTEAFFGQGTRLTVV.